What follows is one T cell receptor beta chain and its context. As yet, its antigen is unknown. This entry comes from a study of T cell responses to AZD1222 COVID-19 vaccine. Study results and limitations: Clonal diversity was possibly underestimated, and the donors were mostly white British, with more females. Repertoire collection took place solely once the T cell response had peaked. Unmutated variant regions reportedly attract nearly half of all spike-specific TCRs. Seropositive status at baseline applied to only a handful of AZD1222 recipients.

The method was immunoSEQ multiplex PCR; TCRdb's version includes in-frame clones alone and lacks a portion of them. The sample includes more than 60,000 clones, 70% to 85% of them seen just once. The receptor was derived from an adult in good health. Specimen: peripheral blood, collected on day 0 of AZD1222 vaccination.

The CDR3 DNA reads as TGTGCCAGCAGCTTAGATCCTGGACAGCCCCAAAAACAATTCTTC. This codes for CASSLDPGQPQKQFF. The rearrangement joins TRBV11-2 to TRBJ2-1, with a weak D call TRBD1 (6 bases). CDR1 SGHAT and CDR2 FQNNGV come from the germline V gene. Trimming stripped 0 bases from V and 16 bases from J, with 22 bases between. This CDR3 comprises 15 residues.